This T cell receptor (beta chain) was profiled in a study of blood T cell repertoires in COVID-19. The wider study: Acute and convalescent COVID-19 samples came from the United States, Italy and Spain. In each case, the material was cDNA or gDNA derived from T cells, B-cell-depleted T cells, or PBMCs.

In the source study's methods: Amplifying reference gene primers gave estimates of nucleated cell counts. Sequencing used immunoSEQ multiplex PCR; TCRdb keeps in-frame clones, though not all of them. V and J calls plus clone size are reproduced from that table; the DNA served to infer D and trimming. The sample has roughly 150,000 clones, 65% to 85% seen once. Material: peripheral blood. The receptor's source is an elderly woman with acute or convalescent COVID-19.

The chain's CDR3 is CASSYLSGASYNEQFF. CDR3 bases: TGTGCCAGCAGTTACTTAAGCGGGGCCTCCTACAATGAGCAGTTCTTC. The chain combines TRBV6-5 with TRBJ2-1, with TRBD2 identical over 7 bases. Germline trimming cut 1 base from V and 0 bases from J; bases unmatched to any gene: 3. From germline, CDR1 is MNHEY and CDR2 SVGAGI. CDR3 size: 16 residues.